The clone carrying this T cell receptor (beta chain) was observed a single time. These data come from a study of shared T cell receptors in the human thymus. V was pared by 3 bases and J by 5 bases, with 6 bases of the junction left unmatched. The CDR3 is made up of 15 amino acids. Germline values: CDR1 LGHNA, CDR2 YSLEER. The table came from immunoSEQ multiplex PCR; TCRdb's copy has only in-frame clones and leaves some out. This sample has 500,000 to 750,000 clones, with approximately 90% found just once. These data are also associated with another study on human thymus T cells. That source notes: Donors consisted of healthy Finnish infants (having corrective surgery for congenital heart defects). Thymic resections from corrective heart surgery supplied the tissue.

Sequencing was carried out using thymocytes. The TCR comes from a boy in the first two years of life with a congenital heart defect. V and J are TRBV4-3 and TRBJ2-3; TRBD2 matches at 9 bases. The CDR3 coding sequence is TGCGCCAGCAGCCAGGGACTAGCAAGGGGAGATACGCAGTATTTT. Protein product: CASSQGLARGDTQYF.